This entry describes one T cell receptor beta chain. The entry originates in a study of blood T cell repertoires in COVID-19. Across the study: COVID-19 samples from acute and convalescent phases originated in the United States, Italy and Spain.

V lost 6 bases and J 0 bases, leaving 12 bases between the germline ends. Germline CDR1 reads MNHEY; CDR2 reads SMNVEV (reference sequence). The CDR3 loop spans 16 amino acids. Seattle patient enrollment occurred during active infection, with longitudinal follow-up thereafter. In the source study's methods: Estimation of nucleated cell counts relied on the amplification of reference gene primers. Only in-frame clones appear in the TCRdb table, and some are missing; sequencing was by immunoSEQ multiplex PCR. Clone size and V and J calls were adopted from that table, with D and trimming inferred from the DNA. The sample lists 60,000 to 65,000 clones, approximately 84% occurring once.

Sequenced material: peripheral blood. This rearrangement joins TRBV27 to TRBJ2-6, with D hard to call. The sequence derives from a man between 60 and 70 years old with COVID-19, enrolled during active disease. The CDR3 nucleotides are TGTGCCAGCAGCTTCAACATCGTCTCTGGGGCCAACGTCCTGACTTTC. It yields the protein CASSFNIVSGANVLTF.